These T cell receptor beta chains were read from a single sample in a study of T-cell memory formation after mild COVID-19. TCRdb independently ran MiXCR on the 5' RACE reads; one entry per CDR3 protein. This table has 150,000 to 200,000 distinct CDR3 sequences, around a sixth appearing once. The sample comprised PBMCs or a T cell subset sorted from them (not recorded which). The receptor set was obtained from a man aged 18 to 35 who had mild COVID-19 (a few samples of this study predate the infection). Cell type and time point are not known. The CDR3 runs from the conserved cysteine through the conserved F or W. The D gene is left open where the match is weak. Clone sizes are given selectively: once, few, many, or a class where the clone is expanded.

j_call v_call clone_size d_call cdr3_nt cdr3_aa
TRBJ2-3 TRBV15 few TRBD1 TGTGCCACCAGCGCCATGACAGGGGGCGGAAATACGCAGTATTTT CATSAMTGGGNTQYF
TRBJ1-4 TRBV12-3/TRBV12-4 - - TGTGCCAGCAGCCGACAAGGGGGGTTTGAAAAACTGTTTTTT CASSRQGGFEKLFF
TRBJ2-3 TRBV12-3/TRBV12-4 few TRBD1 TGTGCCAGCAGTCCAACGACAGGGTTCACGCAGTATTTT CASSPTTGFTQYF
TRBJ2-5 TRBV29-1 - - TGCAGCGTTGAAACCCCTGGAAACAAAGAGACCCAGTACTTC CSVETPGNKETQYF
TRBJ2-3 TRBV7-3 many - TGTGCCAGCAGGATGACCGGTACCACAGATACGCAGTATTTT CASRMTGTTDTQYF
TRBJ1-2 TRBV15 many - TGTGCCACCAGCAGAGAGGGGAACTATGGCTACACCTTC CATSREGNYGYTF
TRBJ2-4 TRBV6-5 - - TGTGCCAGCAGTTACCTAAGACAGGGAGGGGACATTCAGTACTTC CASSYLRQGGDIQYF
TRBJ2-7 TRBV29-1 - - TGCAGCGTTTCAGGGACATACGAGCAGTACTTC CSVSGTYEQYF
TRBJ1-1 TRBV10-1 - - TGCGCCAGCAGTGAGAGGGGGGGGAGCACTGAAGCTTTCTTT CASSERGGSTEAFF
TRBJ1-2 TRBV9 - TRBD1 TGTGCCAGCAGCGTGACAGGGGCGTCCGGTGGCTACACCTTC CASSVTGASGGYTF
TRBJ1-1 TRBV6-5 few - TGTGCCAGCACCGGGGGGCGAGGTGAAGCTTTCTTT CASTGGRGEAFF
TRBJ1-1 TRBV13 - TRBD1 TGTGCCAGCAGCCAGCCGACAGGGGAAGCTTTCTTT CASSQPTGEAFF
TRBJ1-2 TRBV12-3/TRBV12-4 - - TGTGCCAGCAGTTGGACAAGCTATGGCTACACCTTC CASSWTSYGYTF